This TCR beta chain is from a study of blood T cell repertoires in COVID-19 (TCRdb year 2020). In terms of the full investigation: Samples from collaborators originated in the United States, Italy and Spain and spanned both the acute and convalescent phases of COVID-19. Where available, HLA class I and class II types were taken from metadata supplied by the sample provider and were not determined by assay-based typing. Sample metadata almost always included a de-identified subject ID, COVID-19 status, age in years and sex. The material from the prospective study consisted of cDNA or gDNA derived from T cells, B-cell-depleted T cells, or PBMCs. Subjects who had been exposed to COVID-19, were actively infected with it, or had recovered from it provided the deeply sampled blood TCRbeta repertoires that made up the dataset. The repertoires were released in a freely available public database intended as a resource for research on the immune response to SARS-CoV-2. The samples were drawn from two sources: the first 160 participants of the ongoing ImmuneRACE study, and 1,200 or so subjects contributed by 6 global collaborators.

On this clone itself: It has no known antigen specificity. No base qualities exist here, and no much larger clone lies one base off it.

General study outcomes and caveats: Clinical and demographic metadata were provided uncurated, with the amount varying by source and participant.

Collaborating institutions collected whole blood in K2EDTA tubes following their own protocols. For TCRbeta analysis, collaborators shipped samples in one of three forms: frozen whole blood, isolated PBMCs, or DNA extracted from either of those sample types. Counted from cysteine to phenylalanine, this CDR3 has 16 amino acids. The CDR3 DNA has 48 bases and is translated from base 1. Based on the germline V gene (reference sequence), the CDR1 and CDR2 sequences are LNHDA and SQIVND. V is cut back by 2 bases and J by 6 bases, with 5 bases in the junction unmatched. TCRbeta CDR3 regions were amplified from genomic DNA using the immunoSEQ Assay, a bias-controlled multiplex PCR. Per the source publication's procedure: The number of nucleated cells in each sample was estimated by amplification of reference gene primers within the assay. To quantify the absolute abundance of each unique TCRbeta CDR3 rearrangement, sequence reads were collapsed and filtered. For each sample, productive Simpson clonality was calculated as the square root of Simpson's diversity index across productive rearrangements. TCRdb provides this immuneACCESS table in a form limited to in-frame rearrangements. Some clones are lacking; in checked studies, under half of them reflect an unresolved V gene, and why the rest are absent is not known. From that table come the V and J calls and clone size; the DNA was used to work out D and trimming. This sample is represented by 200,000 to 250,000 clones; approximately 81% of them were singletons. About 3.8% of the sample is taken by the ten largest.

This clonotype originated in a woman at least 80 years old with acute or convalescent COVID-19. The V gene is TRBV19 and the J gene is TRBJ1-5; TRBD1 fits 12 bases in the junction. Sequenced input: peripheral blood. For the CDR3, the sequence is CASSITGQGAGQPQHF. The nucleotide sequence reads as follows: TGTGCCAGTAGTATAACGGGACAGGGGGCGGGTCAGCCCCAGCATTTT.